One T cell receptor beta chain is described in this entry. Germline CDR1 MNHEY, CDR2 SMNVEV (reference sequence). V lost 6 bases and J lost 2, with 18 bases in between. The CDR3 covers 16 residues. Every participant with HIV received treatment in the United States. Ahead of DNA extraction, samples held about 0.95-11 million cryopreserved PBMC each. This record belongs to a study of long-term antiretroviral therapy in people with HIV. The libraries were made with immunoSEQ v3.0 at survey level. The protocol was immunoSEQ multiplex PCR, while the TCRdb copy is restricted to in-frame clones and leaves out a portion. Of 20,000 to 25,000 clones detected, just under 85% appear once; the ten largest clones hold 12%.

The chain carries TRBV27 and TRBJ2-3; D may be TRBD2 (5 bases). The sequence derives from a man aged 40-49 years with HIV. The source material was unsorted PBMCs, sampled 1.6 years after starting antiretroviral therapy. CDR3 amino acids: CASRLVPPRDTDTQYF. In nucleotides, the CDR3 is TGTGCCAGCAGACTAGTTCCCCCCCGTGACACAGATACGCAGTATTTT.